This T cell receptor beta chain originates from a study of beta chain features in type 1 diabetes. Each donor gave one heparinised blood draw averaging around 120 mL. Researchers reported sorting CD4+ naive, central memory, regulatory and stem cell-like memory cells via CD45RO/CCR7/CD25/CD127/CD95/CD27. Sequenced material consisted of expressed TCRB transcripts (all of the isolated RNA was reverse transcribed). Generated by immunoSEQ multiplex PCR, the TCRdb table keeps only in-frame clones and is missing some. The data contain roughly 290,000 clones, approximately 16% of them singletons. As regards this clone: No antigen is known for it.

Broader study findings: In type 1 diabetes patients, VDJ junctions had fewer insertions; deletions at these junctions were more frequent. All four CD4+ subsets from Type 1 diabetes patients carried moderately but significantly shorter TCRB CDR3s. In comparison with healthy donors, patients had naive, central memory and Treg TCRB repertoires that appeared more similar.

The receptor was isolated from a man younger than 35 with type 1 diabetes. Sequenced material: naive CD4+ T cells from blood.

This chain's CDR3 is CASSAGTGMVDSNQPQHF. The DNA of the CDR3 is TGTGCCAGCAGCGCCGGGACAGGGATGGTAGATAGCAATCAGCCCCAGCATTTT. The chain links TRBV9 to TRBJ1-5, with 9 positions matching TRBD1. With 3 bases clipped from V and 0 bases from J, the junction kept 10 bases outside the gene matches. The CDR3 has 18 residues. Germline V CDR1 and CDR2: SGDLS, YYNGEE.